The source of this T cell receptor (beta chain) is a study of T cell responses to AZD1222 COVID-19 vaccine. Worth noting for this clone: Antigen: not known.

Using immunoSEQ multiplex PCR, the repertoire was profiled, and TCRdb retains in-frame clones only, with some absent. The repertoire holds over 100,000 clones, with more than 75% as singletons. Whole-study findings and limits: Most donors were white British and more were female, and clonal diversity was possibly underestimated. The number of AZD1222 recipients seropositive at baseline was only six. Unmutated regions of variants are reportedly targeted by nearly half of spike-specific TCRs.

The CDR3 totals 16 residues. V lost 0 bases and J 2 bases, leaving 14 bases between the germline ends. Second-dose groups at about 4 or about 12 weeks were pooled. This chain joins TRBV23-1 and TRBJ2-7, with D possibly being TRBD1 (5 bases). Being an ORF, TRBV23-1 has a function that is uncertain. The receptor's source is an adult who received the AZD1222 COVID-19 vaccine. Here the sequenced sample was peripheral blood, taken 28 days after the second AZD1222 dose. The CDR3, as DNA: TGCGCCAGCAGTCAATCAAGGGCACAGGTTCCCTACGAGCAGTACTTC. Protein: CASSQSRAQVPYEQYF.